The 17 T cell receptor beta chains reported below all come from one sample, sequenced in a study of T cell responses to AZD1222 COVID-19 vaccine. TCRdb keeps only in-frame clones here, not all; method: immunoSEQ multiplex PCR. Of around 150,000 clones listed, roughly nine tenths were seen once; the top ten hold approximately 3.3%. Specimen: peripheral blood, collected 28 days after the second AZD1222 dose. These receptors were taken from an adult who received the AZD1222 COVID-19 vaccine.

V is TRBV7-2 and J is TRBJ2-7, with 12 bases lining up with TRBD2. The germline V gene has CDR1 SGHTA and CDR2 FQGNSA. The CDR3 is made up of 16 amino acids. J lost 1 base, V lost 5 bases, and 6 bases had no gene match. CDR3 nucleotide sequence: TGTGCCAGCAGCACCGGACTAGCGGGAACGTCCTACGAGCAGTACTTC. As protein: CASSTGLAGTSYEQYF.

The V and J genes are TRBV5-8 and TRBJ2-3, with TRBD1 matching 9 bases. CDR1 is SGHTS and CDR2 is YDEGEE in the germline V gene. V lost 3 bases to trimming and J lost 0 bases; unmatched junction nucleotides: 2. CDR3 length: 15 amino acids. The CDR3 DNA sequence: TGTGCCAGCAGCTATGGACAGGGGAGCACAGATACGCAGTATTTT. Translation: CASSYGQGSTDTQYF.

This chain links TRBV27 with TRBJ1-3; D call uncertain. The V gene's germline CDR1 is MNHEY and CDR2 SMNVEV (reference sequence). The CDR3 consists of 18 residues. V dropped 0 bases and J dropped 0 bases, with 15 bases sitting between them. DNA for the CDR3: TGTGCCAGCAGTTTATCAGGGCGCCTCCCCGACTCTGGAAACACCATATATTTT. This sequence encodes CASSLSGRLPDSGNTIYF.

V is TRBV6-5 and J is TRBJ2-1; D is ambiguous. Trimming stripped 7 bases from V and 6 bases from J, with 16 bases between. The V gene's germline CDR1 is MNHEY and CDR2 SVGAGI. CDR3 size: 14 residues. CDR3 sequence: CASTSTVSFNEQFF. In DNA, the CDR3 is TGTGCCAGCACTTCGACCGTGTCATTCAATGAGCAGTTCTTC.

The chain uses TRBV2 and TRBJ1-5, with a tentative D call TRBD1 (6 bases). V gave up 6 bases and J gave up 4 bases, with 10 bases separating them. The CDR3 length is 13 residues. Germline V gives CDR1 SNHLY, CDR2 FYNNEI. CDR3 nucleotides: TGTGCCAGCAGGGGCGACAGGAATCAGCCCCAGCATTTT. Amino acids: CASRGDRNQPQHF.

The V gene is TRBV11-3, the J gene TRBJ1-2, with 10 nucleotides matching TRBD1. Germline CDR1 and CDR2: SGHNT and YENEEA. The CDR3 extends over 13 amino acids. The ends lost 3 bases at V and 6 bases at J; junction bases unmatched: 1. CDR3: CASSLTGGHGYTF. The CDR3, as DNA: TGTGCCAGCAGCTTGACAGGGGGCCATGGCTACACCTTC.

The chain recombines TRBV18 with TRBJ2-7; the match to TRBD2 covers 12 bases. Trimming cost V 3 bases and J 1 base; bases outside gene matches: 1. This CDR3 region has 15 residues. Germline CDR1 KGHSH, CDR2 LQKENI. The DNA of the CDR3 is TGTGCCAGCTCACCCGGACTAGCGGGATCCTACGAGCAGTACTTC. Encoded protein: CASSPGLAGSYEQYF.

The V gene is TRBV29-1, the J gene TRBJ1-2; a weak D match, TRBD1 (5 bases). The V end was cut by 6 bases, the J end by 6 bases, with 20 bases between. The CDR3 sequence is 14 residues long. Germline V gene sequence: CDR1 SQVTM, CDR2 ANQGSEA. Written as DNA, the CDR3 is TGCAGCGTGTTCTGGGACGGGACTTTACATGGCTACACCTTC. Its protein product is CSVFWDGTLHGYTF.

The rearrangement links TRBV28 to TRBJ1-4; TRBD1 matches 8 bases. The germline V gene encodes CDR1 MDHEN and CDR2 SYDVKM. This CDR3 contains 13 residues. The V segment lost 10 bases and the J segment 4 bases; nucleotides outside the gene matches: 5. The CDR3 reads CAIRQGNNEKLFF. Written as DNA, the CDR3 is TGTGCCATCAGACAGGGGAATAATGAAAAACTGTTTTTT.

This clone has a single count. The chain combines TRBV24-1 with TRBJ2-1; weak D call: TRBD1 (6 bases). Germline V lookup: CDR1 KGHDR, CDR2 SFDVKD. Trimming removed 0 bases at V and 3 bases at J, with 14 bases between. This CDR3 region has 17 residues. The CDR3 region has the DNA TGTGCCACCAGTGATTTGGGGCCAGGGGATAACTACAATGAGCAGTTCTTC. It is translated as CATSDLGPGDNYNEQFF.

V and J are TRBV21-1 and TRBJ2-7; TRBD1 was called by the table and not checked on the DNA. TRBV21-1 is a pseudogene locus. The CDR3 contains 18 residues. In nucleotides, the CDR3 is TGTGCCAGCCGCCCACCGAACAGGTGTCTTTCTAGCTCCTACGAGCAGTACTTC. The encoded protein is CASRPPNRCLSSSYEQYF.

Here the CDR3 reads CSVEGAGEPYGYTF. CDR3 bases: TGCAGCGTTGAAGGGGCAGGGGAGCCCTATGGCTACACCTTC. V is TRBV29-1 and J is TRBJ1-2; a possible D gene is TRBD1 (6 bases). CDR3 length: 14 amino acids. Trimming took off 1 base at V and 4 bases at J, with 13 bases between the two ends. In germline, CDR1 is SQVTM, CDR2 ANQGSEA.

V usage is TRBV19 and J usage is TRBJ1-2; TRBD1 aligns across 9 bases. J gave up 4 bases and V 5 bases, and 5 bases lay outside the gene matches. This CDR3 is 14 amino acids long. Germline loops: CDR1 LNHDA, CDR2 SQIVND (reference sequence). CDR3 residues: CASSGDRVGYGYTF. The CDR3 bases are TGTGCCAGTAGTGGGGACAGGGTTGGCTATGGCTACACCTTC.

The chain couples TRBV4-3 to TRBJ2-2; no clear D gene. There are 17 residues in the CDR3. V shed 0 bases and J shed 0 bases, with 11 bases lying between them. From germline, CDR1 is LGHNA and CDR2 YSLEER. The CDR3 coding sequence is TGCGCCAGCAGCCAAGAACCAGGCCGCGCGAACACCGGGGAGCTGTTTTTT. It is translated as CASSQEPGRANTGELFF.

This chain links TRBV7-8 with TRBJ2-7, with a possible D match to TRBD1 (7 bases). V lost 5 bases and J 1 base, leaving 12 bases between the germline ends. Germline V gene sequence: CDR1 SGHVS, CDR2 FQNEAQ. This CDR3 has 14 amino acids. The CDR3 sequence: CASSPTGTSYEQYF. Here the CDR3 DNA reads TGTGCCAGCAGCCCGACAGGGACTTCCTACGAGCAGTACTTC.

The CDR3 is CASSLNVLNTEAFF. As DNA, the CDR3 is TGTGCCAGCAGTTTAAATGTACTAAACACTGAAGCTTTCTTT. V and J are TRBV28 and TRBJ1-1; D gene unclear. The V end lost 2 bases, the J end lost 2 bases, and 9 bases lay between the germline ends. The CDR3 loop spans 14 amino acids. Germline V gene sequence: CDR1 MDHEN, CDR2 SYDVKM.

This sequence joins TRBV29-1 and TRBJ2-7; a weak D match, TRBD1 (5 bases). Trimming shortened V by 6 bases and J by 4 bases, and 10 bases separated the two germline ends. The CDR3 runs 11 residues. From germline, CDR1 is SQVTM and CDR2 ANQGSEA. CDR3 in DNA: TGCAGCGTGGCTGACAGATACGAGCAGTACTTC. Translating it yields CSVADRYEQYF.